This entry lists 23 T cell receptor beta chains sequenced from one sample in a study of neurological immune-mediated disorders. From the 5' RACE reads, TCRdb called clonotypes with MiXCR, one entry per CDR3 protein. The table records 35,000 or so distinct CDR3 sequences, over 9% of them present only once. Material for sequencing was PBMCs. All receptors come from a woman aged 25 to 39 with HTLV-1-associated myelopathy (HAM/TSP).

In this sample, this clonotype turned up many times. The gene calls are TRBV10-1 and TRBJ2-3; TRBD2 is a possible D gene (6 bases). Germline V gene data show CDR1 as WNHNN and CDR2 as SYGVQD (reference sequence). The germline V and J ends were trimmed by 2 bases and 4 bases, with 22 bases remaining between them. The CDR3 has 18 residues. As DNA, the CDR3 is TGCGCCAGCAGTGAGCCCCGAGCGGAGCAAGGAGGGGCAGATACGCAGTATTTT. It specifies CASSEPRAEQGGADTQYF.

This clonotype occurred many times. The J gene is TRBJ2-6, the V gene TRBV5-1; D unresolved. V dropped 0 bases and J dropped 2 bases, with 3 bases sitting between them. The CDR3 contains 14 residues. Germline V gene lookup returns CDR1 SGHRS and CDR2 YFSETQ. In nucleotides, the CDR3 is TGCGCCAGCAGCTTGGACCCTGGGGCCAACGTCCTGACTTTC. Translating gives CASSLDPGANVLTF.

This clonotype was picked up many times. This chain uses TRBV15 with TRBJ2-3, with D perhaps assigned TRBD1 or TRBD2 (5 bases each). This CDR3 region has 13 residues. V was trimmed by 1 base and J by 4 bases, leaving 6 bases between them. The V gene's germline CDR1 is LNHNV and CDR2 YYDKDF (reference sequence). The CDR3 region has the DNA TGTGCCACCAGCAGAGGAGGGGCAGATACGCAGTATTTT. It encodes CATSRGGADTQYF.

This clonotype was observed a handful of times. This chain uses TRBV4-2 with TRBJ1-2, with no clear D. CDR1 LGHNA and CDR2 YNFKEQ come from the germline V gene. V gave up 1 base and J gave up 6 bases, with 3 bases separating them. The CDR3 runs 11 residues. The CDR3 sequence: CASSQGNGYTF. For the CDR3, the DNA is TGTGCCAGCAGCCAAGGAAATGGCTACACCTTC.

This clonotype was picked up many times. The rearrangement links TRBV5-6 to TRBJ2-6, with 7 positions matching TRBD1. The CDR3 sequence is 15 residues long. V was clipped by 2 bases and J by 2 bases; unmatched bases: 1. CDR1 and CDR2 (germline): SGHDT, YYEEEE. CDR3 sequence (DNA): TGTGCCAGCAGCTTCACAGGGGCTGGGGCCAACGTCCTGACTTTC. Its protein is CASSFTGAGANVLTF.

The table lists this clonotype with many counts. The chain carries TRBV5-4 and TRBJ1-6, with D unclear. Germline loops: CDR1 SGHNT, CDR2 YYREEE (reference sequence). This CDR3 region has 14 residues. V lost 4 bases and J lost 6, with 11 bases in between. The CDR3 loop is CASSAQAGNSPLHF. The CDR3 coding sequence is TGTGCCAGCAGCGCCCAGGCGGGTAATTCACCCCTCCACTTT.

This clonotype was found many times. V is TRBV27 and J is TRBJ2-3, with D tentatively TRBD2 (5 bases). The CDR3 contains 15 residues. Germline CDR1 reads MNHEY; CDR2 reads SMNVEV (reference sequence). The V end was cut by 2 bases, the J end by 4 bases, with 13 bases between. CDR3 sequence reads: CASSLGERRADTQYF. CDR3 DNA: TGTGCCAGCAGTTTAGGGGAGCGGCGGGCAGATACGCAGTATTTT.

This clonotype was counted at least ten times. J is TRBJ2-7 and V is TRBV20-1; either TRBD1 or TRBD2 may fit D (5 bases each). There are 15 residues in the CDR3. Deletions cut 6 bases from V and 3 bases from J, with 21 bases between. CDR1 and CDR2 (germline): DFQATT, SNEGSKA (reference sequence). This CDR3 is CSAPGPTMGSYEQYF. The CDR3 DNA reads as TGCAGTGCCCCGGGACCGACAATGGGAAGCTACGAGCAGTACTTC.

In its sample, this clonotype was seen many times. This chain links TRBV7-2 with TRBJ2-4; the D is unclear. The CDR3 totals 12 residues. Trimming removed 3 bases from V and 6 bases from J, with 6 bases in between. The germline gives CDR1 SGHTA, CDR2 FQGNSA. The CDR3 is CASSLDGNIQYF. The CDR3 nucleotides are TGTGCCAGCAGCTTGGACGGAAACATTCAGTACTTC.

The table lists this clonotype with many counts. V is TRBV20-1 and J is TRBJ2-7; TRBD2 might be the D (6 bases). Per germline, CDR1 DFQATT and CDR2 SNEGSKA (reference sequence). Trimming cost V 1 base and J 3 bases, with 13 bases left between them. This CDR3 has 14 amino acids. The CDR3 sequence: CSARARGGDYEQYF. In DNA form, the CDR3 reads TGCAGTGCTAGAGCCCGAGGAGGGGACTACGAGCAGTACTTC.

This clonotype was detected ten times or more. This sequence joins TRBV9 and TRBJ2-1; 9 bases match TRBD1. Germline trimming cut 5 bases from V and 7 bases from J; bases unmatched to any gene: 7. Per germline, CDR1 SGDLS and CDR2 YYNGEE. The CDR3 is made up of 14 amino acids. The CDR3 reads CASRSGTGRNEQFF. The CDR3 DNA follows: TGTGCCAGCAGGTCCGGGACAGGGCGTAATGAGCAGTTCTTC.

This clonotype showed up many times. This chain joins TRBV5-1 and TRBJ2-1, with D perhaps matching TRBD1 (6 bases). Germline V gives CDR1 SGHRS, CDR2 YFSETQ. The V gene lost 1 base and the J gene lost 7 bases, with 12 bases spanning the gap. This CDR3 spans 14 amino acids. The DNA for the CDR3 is TGCGCCAGCAGCTTGAGGACAGAGGCAAATGAGCAGTTCTTC. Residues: CASSLRTEANEQFF.

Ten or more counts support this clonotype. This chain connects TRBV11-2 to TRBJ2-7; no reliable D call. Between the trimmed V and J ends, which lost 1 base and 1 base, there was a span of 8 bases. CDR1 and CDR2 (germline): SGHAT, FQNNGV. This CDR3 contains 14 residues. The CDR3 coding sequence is TGTGCCAGCAGCTTAGGGGCAACATCCTACGAGCAGTACTTC. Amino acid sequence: CASSLGATSYEQYF.

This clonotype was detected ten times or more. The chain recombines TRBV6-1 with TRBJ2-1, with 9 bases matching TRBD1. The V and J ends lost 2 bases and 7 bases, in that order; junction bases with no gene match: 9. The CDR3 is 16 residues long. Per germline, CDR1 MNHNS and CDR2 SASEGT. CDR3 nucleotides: TGTGCCAGCAGTGAAACTATGGGACAGGGTGGGAATGAGCAGTTCTTC. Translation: CASSETMGQGGNEQFF.

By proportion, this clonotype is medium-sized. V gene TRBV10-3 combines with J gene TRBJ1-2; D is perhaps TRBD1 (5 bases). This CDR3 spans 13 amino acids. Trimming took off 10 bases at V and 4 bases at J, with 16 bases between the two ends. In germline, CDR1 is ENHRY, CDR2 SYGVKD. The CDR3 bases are TGTGCCACAGGTCCCGGGACGGCCTATGGCTACACCTTC. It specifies CATGPGTAYGYTF.

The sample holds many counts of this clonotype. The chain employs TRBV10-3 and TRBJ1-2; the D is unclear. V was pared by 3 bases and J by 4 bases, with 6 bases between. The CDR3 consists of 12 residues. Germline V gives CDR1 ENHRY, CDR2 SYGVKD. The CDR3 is CAISDEPYGYTF. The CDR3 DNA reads TGTGCCATCAGTGATGAGCCCTATGGCTACACCTTC.

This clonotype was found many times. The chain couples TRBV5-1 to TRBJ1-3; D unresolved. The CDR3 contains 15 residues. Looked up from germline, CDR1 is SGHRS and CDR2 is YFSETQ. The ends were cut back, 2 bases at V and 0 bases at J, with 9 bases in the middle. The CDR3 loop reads CASSFSGASGNTIYF. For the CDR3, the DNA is TGCGCCAGCAGCTTTTCCGGCGCCTCTGGAAACACCATATATTTT.

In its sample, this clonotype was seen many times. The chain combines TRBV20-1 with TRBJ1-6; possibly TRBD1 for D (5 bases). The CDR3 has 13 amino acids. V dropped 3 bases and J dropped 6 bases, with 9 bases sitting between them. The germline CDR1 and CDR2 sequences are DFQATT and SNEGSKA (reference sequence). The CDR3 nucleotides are TGCAGTGCTAGTCGGGGCGTTAATTCACCCCTCCACTTT. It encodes CSASRGVNSPLHF.

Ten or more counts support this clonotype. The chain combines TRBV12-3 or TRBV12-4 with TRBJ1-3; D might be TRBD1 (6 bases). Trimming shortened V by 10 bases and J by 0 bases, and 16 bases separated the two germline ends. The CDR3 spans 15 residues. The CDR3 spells CATLDSLPSGNTIYF. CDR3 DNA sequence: TGTGCCACCTTGGACAGCCTCCCCTCTGGAAACACCATATATTTT.

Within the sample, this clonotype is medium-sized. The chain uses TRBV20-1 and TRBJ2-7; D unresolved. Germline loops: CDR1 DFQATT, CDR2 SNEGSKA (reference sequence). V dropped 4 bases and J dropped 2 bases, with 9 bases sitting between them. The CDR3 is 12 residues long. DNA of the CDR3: TGCAGTGCTAAGACCGGTACCTACGAGCAGTACTTC. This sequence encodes CSAKTGTYEQYF.

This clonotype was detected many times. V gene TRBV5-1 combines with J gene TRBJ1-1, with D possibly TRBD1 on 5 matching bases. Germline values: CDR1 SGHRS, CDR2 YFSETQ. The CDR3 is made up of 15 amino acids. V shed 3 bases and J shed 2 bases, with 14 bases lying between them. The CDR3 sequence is CASSSVGTVNTEAFF. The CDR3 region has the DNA TGCGCCAGCAGCTCCGTTGGGACTGTCAACACTGAAGCTTTCTTT.

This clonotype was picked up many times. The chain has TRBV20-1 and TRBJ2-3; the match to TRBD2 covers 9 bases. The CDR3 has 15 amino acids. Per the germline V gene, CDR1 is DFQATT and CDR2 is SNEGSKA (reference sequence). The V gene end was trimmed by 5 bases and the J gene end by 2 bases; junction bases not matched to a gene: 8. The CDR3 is CSAFGGGAFTDTQYF. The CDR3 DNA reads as TGCAGTGCTTTCGGCGGGGGGGCTTTCACAGATACGCAGTATTTT.

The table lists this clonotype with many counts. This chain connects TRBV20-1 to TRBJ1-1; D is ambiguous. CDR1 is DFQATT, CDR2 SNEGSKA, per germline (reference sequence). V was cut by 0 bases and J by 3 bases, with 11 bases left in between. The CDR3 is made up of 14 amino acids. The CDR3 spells CSARDSLGYTEAFF. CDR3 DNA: TGCAGTGCTAGAGATTCCCTGGGCTACACTGAAGCTTTCTTT.